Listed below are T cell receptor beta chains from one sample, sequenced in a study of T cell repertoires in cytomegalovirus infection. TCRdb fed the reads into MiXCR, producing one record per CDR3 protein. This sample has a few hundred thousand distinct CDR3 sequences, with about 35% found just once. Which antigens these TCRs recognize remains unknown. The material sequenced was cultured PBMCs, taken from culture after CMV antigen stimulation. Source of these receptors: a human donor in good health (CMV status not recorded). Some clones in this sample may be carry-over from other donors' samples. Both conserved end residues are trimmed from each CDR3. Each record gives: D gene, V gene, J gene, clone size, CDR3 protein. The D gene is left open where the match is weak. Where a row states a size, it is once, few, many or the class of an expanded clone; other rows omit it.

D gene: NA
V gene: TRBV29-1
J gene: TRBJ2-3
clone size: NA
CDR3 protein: SGSADTQY

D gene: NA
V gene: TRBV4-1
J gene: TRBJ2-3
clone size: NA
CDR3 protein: TSSRKLQVTSTDTQY

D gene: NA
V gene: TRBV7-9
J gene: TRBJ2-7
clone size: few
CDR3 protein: ASSGWSEQY

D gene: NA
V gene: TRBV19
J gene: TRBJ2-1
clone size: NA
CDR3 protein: ASSTRLVQNEQF

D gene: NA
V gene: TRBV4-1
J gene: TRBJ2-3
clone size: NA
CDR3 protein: ASSQASVGSTDTQY

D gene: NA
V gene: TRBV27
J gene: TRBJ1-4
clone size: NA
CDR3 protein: ASSSGHLGEKLF

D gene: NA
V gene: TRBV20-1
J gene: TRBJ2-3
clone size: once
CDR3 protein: SAREGASTDTQY

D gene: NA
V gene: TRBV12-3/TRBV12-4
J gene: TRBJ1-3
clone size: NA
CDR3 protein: ASSLNWGISDGNTIY

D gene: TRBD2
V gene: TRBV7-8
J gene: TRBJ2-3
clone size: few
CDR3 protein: ASSASGSSGRVLADTQY

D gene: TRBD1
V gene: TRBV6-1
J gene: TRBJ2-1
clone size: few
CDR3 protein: ASSAGTGRGEQF

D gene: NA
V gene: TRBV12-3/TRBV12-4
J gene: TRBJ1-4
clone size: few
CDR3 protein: ASSWGGRQEKLF

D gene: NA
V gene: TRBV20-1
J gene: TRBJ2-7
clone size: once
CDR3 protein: SARDPASYEQY

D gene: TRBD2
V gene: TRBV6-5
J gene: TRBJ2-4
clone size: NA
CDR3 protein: ASRLAGGQDIQY

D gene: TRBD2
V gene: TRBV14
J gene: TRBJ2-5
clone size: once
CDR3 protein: ASSQEHGLAGGETQY

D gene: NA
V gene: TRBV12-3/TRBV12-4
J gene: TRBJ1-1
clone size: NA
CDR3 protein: ASRRGGAVNTEAF